A selection of T cell receptor beta chains follows, all from one sample in a study of blood T cell repertoires in COVID-19. The assay was immunoSEQ multiplex PCR, and TCRdb's table has in-frame clones only and misses some. The sample lists about 82,000 clones, around 83% occurring once. The specimen sequenced was peripheral blood. The receptors were sampled from a woman aged 55-69 years with acute or convalescent COVID-19. CDR3s include the opening cysteine and the closing phenylalanine or tryptophan. The D gene is left open where the match is weak. Rows may omit the clone size; those that give it use once, few, many or a size class.

V	J	length	D	size	DNA	CDR3
TRBV7-8	TRBJ2-7	11	.	.	TGTGCCAGCAGCCCCTCTACCGAGCAGTACTTC	CASSPSTEQYF
TRBV29-1	TRBJ2-7	12	TRBD1	.	TGCAGCGTTCAGACAGGGCGGTACGAGCAGTACTTC	CSVQTGRYEQYF
TRBV15	TRBJ2-2	18	TRBD2	once	TGTGCCACCAGCAGCCTGGGGGCGGGGGGTCTTCCTACCGGGGAGCTGTTTTTT	CATSSLGAGGLPTGELFF
TRBV11-3	TRBJ1-1	14	TRBD1	.	TGTGCCAGCAGCGACCCCGGGACAGGGGTTGAAGCTTTCTTT	CASSDPGTGVEAFF
TRBV28	TRBJ2-7	21	TRBD1	.	TGTGCCAGCAGGACTTTCCTATCCGGGACAGGGGGTAGTTCTCGTTCCTACGAGCAGTACTTC	CASRTFLSGTGGSSRSYEQYF
TRBV11-3	TRBJ2-3	17	.	once	TGTGCCAGCACCCAGAGGGGGACATTAGGGATTGCAGATACGCAGTATTTT	CASTQRGTLGIADTQYF
TRBV3-1/TRBV3-2	TRBJ1-5	16	.	.	TGTGCCAGCAGCCAAGATCCAGCAGGGAGCAATCAGCCCCAGCATTTT	CASSQDPAGSNQPQHF
TRBV11-3	TRBJ1-1	14	TRBD1	.	TGTGCCAGCAGCTTCGGGACAGGGGAGCCTGAAGCTTTCTTT	CASSFGTGEPEAFF
TRBV9	TRBJ2-7	14	TRBD1	few	TGTGCCAGCAGCGTCGGGACAGGGGCCTACGAGCAGTACTTC	CASSVGTGAYEQYF
TRBV6-5	TRBJ1-5	13	.	.	TGTGCCAGCAGAGGGACACTCGATCAGCCCCAGCATTTT	CASRGTLDQPQHF
TRBV7-8	TRBJ2-7	19	.	.	TGTGCCAGCAGCTCCAAAGCGACAGGAGTATCGGTAGGGTCCTACGAGCAGTACTTC	CASSSKATGVSVGSYEQYF
TRBV3-1/TRBV3-2	TRBJ1-4	17	.	medium-sized	TGTGCCAGCAGCCAAGTTGATAACCCCAGTGCTAATGAAAAACTGTTTTTT	CASSQVDNPSANEKLFF
TRBV24-1	TRBJ2-5	16	TRBD1	.	TGTGCCACCAGTGATTCCCGGGACAGGGGTCAAGAGACCCAGTACTTC	CATSDSRDRGQETQYF
TRBV5-1	TRBJ2-3	18	TRBD2	.	TGCGCCAGCAGCTTGGGGCTAGCGGGGGGTACTAGCACAGATACGCAGTATTTT	CASSLGLAGGTSTDTQYF
TRBV6-5	TRBJ1-1	13	TRBD1	.	TGTGCCAGCAGCGGACAGGGACCGAATGAAGCTTTCTTT	CASSGQGPNEAFF
TRBV2	TRBJ2-1	15	TRBD2	.	TGTGCCAGCAGTTACGCGGGGGGCCTAAACAATGAGCAGTTCTTC	CASSYAGGLNNEQFF
TRBV11-3	TRBJ1-1	16	.	.	TGTGCCAGCAGCTTGAGGGAGGGAGTAGGGAACACTGAAGCTTTCTTT	CASSLREGVGNTEAFF
TRBV28	TRBJ1-2	16	TRBD1	.	TGTGCCAGCAGTCCTAATGACAGGGGCGGAAACTATGGCTACACCTTC	CASSPNDRGGNYGYTF
TRBV4-1	TRBJ1-2	15	.	.	TGCGCCAGCAGCCAAGAATTGAACAGAAACTATGGCTACACCTTC	CASSQELNRNYGYTF
TRBV5-1	TRBJ2-7	13	.	.	TGCGCCAGCAGCGGAACAGGGAACTACGAGCAGTACTTC	CASSGTGNYEQYF
TRBV5-1	TRBJ1-5	14	.	.	TGCGCCAGCAGCCAGCTACCCGGTGGGGGGGCCCAGCATTTT	CASSQLPGGGAQHF
TRBV2	TRBJ1-1	12	.	few	TGTGCCAGCAGCCAGGGTGGCACTGAAGCTTTCTTT	CASSQGGTEAFF
TRBV2	TRBJ1-2	10	.	many	TGTGCCAGCGGCGGAGGTAGCTACACCTTC	CASGGGSYTF
TRBV5-4	TRBJ2-2	15	.	once	TGTGCCAGCAGCAGAACAGGGAAGATGGGCGGGGAGCTGTTTTTT	CASSRTGKMGGELFF
TRBV7-9	TRBJ1-2	12	.	.	TGTGCCAGCAGAGGGGACTGGTATGGCTACACCTTC	CASRGDWYGYTF
TRBV7-2	TRBJ1-2	14	TRBD1	.	TGTGCCAGCAACTTGGACAGGTCCGACTATGGCTACACCTTC	CASNLDRSDYGYTF
TRBV7-9	TRBJ1-5	14	.	.	TGTGCCAGCAGCCGATCAGGGGATTATCAGCCCCAGCATTTT	CASSRSGDYQPQHF
TRBV5-4	TRBJ2-3	16	TRBD2	.	TGTGCCAGCAGCTTGCCCACTAGCGGGGGGTTGAATACGCAGTATTTT	CASSLPTSGGLNTQYF
TRBV5-4	TRBJ1-2	13	.	.	TGTGCCAGCAGCAACACAGGGCCCTATGGCTACACCTTC	CASSNTGPYGYTF
TRBV5-1	TRBJ2-1	15	.	once	TGCGCCAGCAGCTCAACAGGGATCTCCTACAATGAGCAGTTCTTC	CASSSTGISYNEQFF
TRBV20-1	TRBJ2-5	11	.	.	TGCAGTGCCACCGGCGGAGAGACCCAGTACTTC	CSATGGETQYF
TRBV3-1/TRBV3-2	TRBJ1-1	13	TRBD1	.	TGTGCCAGCAGGGACAGGGGAGGCACTGAAGCTTTCTTT	CASRDRGGTEAFF
TRBV6-1	TRBJ2-2	16	TRBD1	.	TGTGCCAGCAGTGAAAGGACAGGGGGCGGAACCGGGGAGCTGTTTTTT	CASSERTGGGTGELFF
TRBV12-3/TRBV12-4	TRBJ2-5	11	.	few	TGTGCCAGCAGTTTCGGCAGCCGGGGGTACTTC	CASSFGSRGYF
TRBV30	TRBJ1-4	17	.	.	TGTGCCTGGAGTGTACCGGGCCACAGGGCGGGCCTTATGGTGAAGGATTTT	CAWSVPGHRAGLMVKDF
TRBV19	TRBJ1-1	15	.	.	TGTGCCAGTAGTATAGACGGGAGGCCGGGGACTGAAGCTTTCTTT	CASSIDGRPGTEAFF
TRBV10-2	TRBJ2-7	13	TRBD1	.	TGCGCCAGCAGTACAGGGGCCTCCTACGAGCAGTACTTC	CASSTGASYEQYF
TRBV5-3	TRBJ2-2	15	TRBD1	.	TGTGCCAGAAGCTTGGGACAGGGGGCTGTCGGGGAGCTGTTTTTT	CARSLGQGAVGELFF
TRBV27	TRBJ1-5	13	.	.	TGTGCCAGCAGTTTACGCAGGGGTGAGCCCCAGCATTTT	CASSLRRGEPQHF
TRBV6-5	TRBJ2-7	15	TRBD2	once	TGTGCCAGCAGTTACGGTAGCGGGGGAGTTTACGAGCAGTACTTC	CASSYGSGGVYEQYF
TRBV5-1	TRBJ2-2	16	TRBD2	.	TGCGCCAGCAGCTCGGGACTAGCGGGGAACACCGGGGAGCTGTTTTTT	CASSSGLAGNTGELFF
TRBV2	TRBJ1-1	15	TRBD1	.	TGTGCCAGCAGTCTCCAGGGGACAGAGAACACTGAAGCTTTCTTT	CASSLQGTENTEAFF
TRBV19	TRBJ1-2	15	TRBD1	once	TGTGCCAGTAGTATAGCCCTCCGGGACAGCTATGGCTACACCTTC	CASSIALRDSYGYTF
TRBV7-8	TRBJ2-1	16	TRBD1	.	TGTGCCAGCAGCCCCCCCCGGGACAGGCCCTACAATGAGCAGTTCTTC	CASSPPRDRPYNEQFF
TRBV6-6	TRBJ1-4	16	.	.	TGTGCCAGCAGTTACGGTGTGGTGGAGACTAATGAAAAACTGTTTTTT	CASSYGVVETNEKLFF
TRBV7-3	TRBJ2-6	17	.	.	TGTGCCAGCAGCTTAACGGCGGGGAGCTCTGGGGCCAACGTCCTGACTTTC	CASSLTAGSSGANVLTF
TRBV5-1	TRBJ1-2	18	TRBD1	.	TGCGCCAGCAGCCTTGGAGGGCAGGGGGCCGCGCTTAACTATGGCTACACCTTC	CASSLGGQGAALNYGYTF
TRBV6-2/TRBV6-3	TRBJ1-2	18	.	.	TGTGCCAGCAGTACAAACCTGGTCAAGGGAGGTACTAACTATGGCTACACCTTC	CASSTNLVKGGTNYGYTF